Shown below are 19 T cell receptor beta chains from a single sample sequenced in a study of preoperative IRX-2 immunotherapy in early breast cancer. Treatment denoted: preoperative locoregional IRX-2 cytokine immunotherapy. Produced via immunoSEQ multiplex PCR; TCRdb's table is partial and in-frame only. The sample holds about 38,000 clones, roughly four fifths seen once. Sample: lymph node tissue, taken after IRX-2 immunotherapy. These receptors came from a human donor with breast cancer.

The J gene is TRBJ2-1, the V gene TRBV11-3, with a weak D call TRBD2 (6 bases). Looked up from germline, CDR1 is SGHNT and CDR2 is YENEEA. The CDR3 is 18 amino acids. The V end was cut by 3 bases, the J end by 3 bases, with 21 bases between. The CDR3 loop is CASSLNTAPGLSYNEQFF. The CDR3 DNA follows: TGTGCCAGCAGCTTGAATACGGCACCGGGACTCAGCTACAATGAGCAGTTCTTC.

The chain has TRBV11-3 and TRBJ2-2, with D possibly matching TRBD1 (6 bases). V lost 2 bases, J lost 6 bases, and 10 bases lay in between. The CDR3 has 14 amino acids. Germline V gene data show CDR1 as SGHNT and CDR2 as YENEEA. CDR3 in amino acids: CASSLQGRPGELFF. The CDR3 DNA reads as TGTGCCAGCAGCTTACAGGGGCGACCCGGGGAGCTGTTTTTT.

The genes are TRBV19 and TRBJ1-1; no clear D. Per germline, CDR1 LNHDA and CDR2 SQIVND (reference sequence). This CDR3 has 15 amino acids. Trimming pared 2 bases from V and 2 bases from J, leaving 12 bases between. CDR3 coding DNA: TGTGCCAGTAGTATAAGGACTCCTACTAACACTGAAGCTTTCTTT. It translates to CASSIRTPTNTEAFF.

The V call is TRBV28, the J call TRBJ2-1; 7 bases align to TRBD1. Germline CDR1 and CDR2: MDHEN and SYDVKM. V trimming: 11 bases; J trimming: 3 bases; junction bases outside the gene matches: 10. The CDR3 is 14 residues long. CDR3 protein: CAHTRAGGYNEQFF. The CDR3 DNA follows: TGTGCCCACACCCGGGCAGGGGGCTACAATGAGCAGTTCTTC.

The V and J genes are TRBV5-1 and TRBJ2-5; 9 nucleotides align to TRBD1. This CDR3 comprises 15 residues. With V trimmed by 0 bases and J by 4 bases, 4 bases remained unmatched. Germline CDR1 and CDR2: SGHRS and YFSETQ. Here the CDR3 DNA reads TGCGCCAGCAGCTTGGGAACAGGGGGCGGAGAGACCCAGTACTTC. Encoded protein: CASSLGTGGGETQYF.

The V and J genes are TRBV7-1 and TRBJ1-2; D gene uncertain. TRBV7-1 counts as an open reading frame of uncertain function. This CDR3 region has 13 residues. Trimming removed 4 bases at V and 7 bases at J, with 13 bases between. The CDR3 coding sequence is TGTGCCAGCAGCTTAATAGGCGGCTCTGGCTACACCTTC. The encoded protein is CASSLIGGSGYTF.

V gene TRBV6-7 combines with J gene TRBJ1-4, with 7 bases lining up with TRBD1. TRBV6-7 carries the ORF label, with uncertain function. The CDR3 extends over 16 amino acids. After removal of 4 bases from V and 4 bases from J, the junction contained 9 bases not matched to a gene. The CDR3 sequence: CASSSPDRFNNEKLFF. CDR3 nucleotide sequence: TGTGCCAGCAGTTCCCCGGACAGGTTCAATAATGAAAAACTGTTTTTT.

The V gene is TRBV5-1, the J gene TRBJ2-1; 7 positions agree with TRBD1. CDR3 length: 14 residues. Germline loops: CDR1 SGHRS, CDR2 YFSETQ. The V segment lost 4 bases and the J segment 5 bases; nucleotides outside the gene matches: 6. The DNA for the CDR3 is TGCGCCAGCAGCCAGACAGGGTCGGACAATGAGCAGTTCTTC. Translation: CASSQTGSDNEQFF.

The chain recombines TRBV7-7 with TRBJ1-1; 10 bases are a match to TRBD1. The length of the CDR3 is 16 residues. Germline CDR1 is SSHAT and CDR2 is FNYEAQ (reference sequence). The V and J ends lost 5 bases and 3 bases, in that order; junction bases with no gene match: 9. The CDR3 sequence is CASSRVLTGGYTEAFF. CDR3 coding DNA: TGTGCCAGCAGCCGAGTACTGACAGGGGGCTACACTGAAGCTTTCTTT.

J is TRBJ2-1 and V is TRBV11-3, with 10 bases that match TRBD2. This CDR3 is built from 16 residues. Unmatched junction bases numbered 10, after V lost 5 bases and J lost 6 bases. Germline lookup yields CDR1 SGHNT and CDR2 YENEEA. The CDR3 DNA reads TGTGCCAGCAGCCAAGTGATAGCGGGGGGCCCCAATGAGCAGTTCTTC. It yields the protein CASSQVIAGGPNEQFF.

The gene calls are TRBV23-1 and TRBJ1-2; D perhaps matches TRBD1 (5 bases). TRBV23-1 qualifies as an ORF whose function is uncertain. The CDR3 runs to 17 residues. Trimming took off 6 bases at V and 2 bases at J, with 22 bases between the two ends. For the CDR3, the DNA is TGCGCCAGCAGCTCTAAGCACGGGACGACGCAAAACTATGGCTACACCTTC. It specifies CASSSKHGTTQNYGYTF.

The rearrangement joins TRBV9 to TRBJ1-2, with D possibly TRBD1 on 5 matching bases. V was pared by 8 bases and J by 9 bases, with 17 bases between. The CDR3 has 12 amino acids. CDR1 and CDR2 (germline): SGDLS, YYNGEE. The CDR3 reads CARSLPRDCYTF. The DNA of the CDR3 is TGTGCCAGAAGCTTGCCCAGGGACTGCTACACCTTC.

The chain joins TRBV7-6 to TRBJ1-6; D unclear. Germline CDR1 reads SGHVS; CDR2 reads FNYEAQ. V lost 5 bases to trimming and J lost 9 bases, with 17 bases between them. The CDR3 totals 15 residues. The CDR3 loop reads CASSPYHRAASPLHF. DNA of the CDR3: TGTGCCAGCAGCCCCTATCATCGGGCGGCTTCACCCCTCCACTTT.

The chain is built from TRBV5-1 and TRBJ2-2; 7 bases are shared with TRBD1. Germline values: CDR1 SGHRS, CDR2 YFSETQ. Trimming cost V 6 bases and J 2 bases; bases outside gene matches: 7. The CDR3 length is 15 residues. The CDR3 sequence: CASNNQGVNTGELFF. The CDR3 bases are TGCGCCAGCAACAACCAGGGGGTAAACACCGGGGAGCTGTTTTTT.

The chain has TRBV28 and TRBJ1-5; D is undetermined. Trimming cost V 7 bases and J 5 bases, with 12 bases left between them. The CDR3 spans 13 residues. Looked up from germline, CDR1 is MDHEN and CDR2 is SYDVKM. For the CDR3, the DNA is TGTGCCAGCATTTCTTCGGGCGATCAGCCCCAGCATTTT. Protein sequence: CASISSGDQPQHF.

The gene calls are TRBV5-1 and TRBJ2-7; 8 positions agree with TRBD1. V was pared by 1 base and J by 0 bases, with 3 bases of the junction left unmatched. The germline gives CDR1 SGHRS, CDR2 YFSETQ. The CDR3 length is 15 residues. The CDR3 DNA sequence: TGCGCCAGCAGCTTGAGAGGACAGGGCTCCTACGAGCAGTACTTC. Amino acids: CASSLRGQGSYEQYF.

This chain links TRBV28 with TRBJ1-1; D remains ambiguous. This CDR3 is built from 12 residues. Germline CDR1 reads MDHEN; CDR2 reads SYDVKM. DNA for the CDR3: TGTGCTCAGAAGGGCCCGAACACTGAAGCTTTCTTT. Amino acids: CAQKGPNTEAFF.

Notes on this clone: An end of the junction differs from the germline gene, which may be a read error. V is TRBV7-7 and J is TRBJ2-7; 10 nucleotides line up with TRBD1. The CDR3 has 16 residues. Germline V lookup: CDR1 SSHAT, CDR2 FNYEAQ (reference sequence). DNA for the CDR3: TGTGCTAGCAGCTTAGGATCCGGGACAGGGGATGAGGAGCAGTACTTC. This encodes CASSLGSGTGDEEQYF.

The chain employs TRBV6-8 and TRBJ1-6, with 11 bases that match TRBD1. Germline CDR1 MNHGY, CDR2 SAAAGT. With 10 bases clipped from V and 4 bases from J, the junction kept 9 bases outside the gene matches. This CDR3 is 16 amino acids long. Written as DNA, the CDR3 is TGTGCCACTAATTCGGGACAGGGGGGATATAATTCACCCCTCCACTTT. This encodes CATNSGQGGYNSPLHF.